The rows below give T cell receptor beta chains drawn from one sample of a study of blood T cell repertoires in COVID-19. Only in-frame clones appear in the TCRdb table, and some are missing; sequencing was by immunoSEQ multiplex PCR. This table holds some 240,000 clones, approximately 84% found once. Input material: PBMCs or T cells enriched from blood (not recorded which). Receptors were obtained from a man between 45 and 60 years old who had recovered from COVID-19. Both conserved end residues are part of each CDR3. A D gene is named only where the DNA matches it firmly. Only part of the rows carry a size: once, few, many, or a class if the clone is expanded.

J	size	V	D	DNA	CDR3
TRBJ1-6	-	TRBV19	TRBD1	TGTGCCAGTAGTGCCCTGACAGGGGGTACGCCCCTCCACTTT	CASSALTGGTPLHF
TRBJ1-2	-	TRBV19	TRBD1	TGTGCCAGTAGTATAGTTACAGGGGGCGATGGCTACACCTTC	CASSIVTGGDGYTF
TRBJ1-3	-	TRBV18	-	TGTGCCAGCTCACTACCACAGTCCTCTGGAAACACCATATATTTT	CASSLPQSSGNTIYF
TRBJ2-5	-	TRBV20-1	TRBD1	TGCAGTGCTAGTAGAACAGGGGTCGGGGAGACCCAGTACTTC	CSASRTGVGETQYF
TRBJ1-5	few	TRBV4-3	-	TGCGCCAGCAGCCAAGACGCAGGGTTGGGCAATCAGCCCCAGCATTTT	CASSQDAGLGNQPQHF
TRBJ1-1	-	TRBV11-3	-	TGTGCCAGCAGCCCCGGGAGGAGGGATACTGAAGCTTTCTTT	CASSPGRRDTEAFF
TRBJ2-4	-	TRBV7-9	-	TGTGCCAGCAGCTTAGGTCGGGACACCTCAAGCCTAGCCAAAAACATTCAGTACTTC	CASSLGRDTSSLAKNIQYF
TRBJ1-3	-	TRBV14	-	TGTGCCAGCAGCCAAGACAGAAACACCATATATTTT	CASSQDRNTIYF
TRBJ1-2	-	TRBV10-3	TRBD1	TGTGCCATCAGTGAGATTACAGGGGACTATGGCTACACCTTC	CAISEITGDYGYTF
TRBJ2-5	once	TRBV7-9	TRBD2	TGTGCCAGCAGCTTAGGGCTAGCGGGATTCGGGGAGACCCAGTACTTC	CASSLGLAGFGETQYF
TRBJ2-7	-	TRBV6-5	-	TGTGCCAGCAGGAGGGATTCTACCTACGAGCAGTACTTC	CASRRDSTYEQYF
TRBJ1-1	few	TRBV4-2	TRBD1	TGTGCCAGCAGCCAAGATAGGACAGGGAGGACTGAAGCTTTCTTT	CASSQDRTGRTEAFF
TRBJ1-2	few	TRBV7-8	-	TGTGCCAGCAGCTTAGCGGTCAGGGGACCGGCTAACTATGGCTACACCTTC	CASSLAVRGPANYGYTF
TRBJ2-2	-	TRBV6-2/TRBV6-3	TRBD1	TGTGCCAGCAGCCGCGGACAGGGGGTAATGAACACCGGGGAGCTGTTTTTT	CASSRGQGVMNTGELFF
TRBJ1-4	-	TRBV5-1	-	TGCGCCAGCAGCTTGTGGGGCGGAGAAAATGAAAAACTGTTTTTT	CASSLWGGENEKLFF
TRBJ1-2	-	TRBV2	TRBD1	TGTGCCAGCATTGGACAGGGCATTGGCTACACCTTC	CASIGQGIGYTF
TRBJ2-3	-	TRBV5-4	TRBD2	TGTGCCAGCACCCAGGCCGGGGGGGGGAGCACAGATACGCAGTATTTT	CASTQAGGGSTDTQYF
TRBJ1-1	-	TRBV3-1/TRBV3-2	TRBD1	TGTGCCAGCAGCCAACGTGGACAGGGTGTCACTGAAGCTTTCTTT	CASSQRGQGVTEAFF
TRBJ2-7	few	TRBV29-1	TRBD1	TGCAGCGTTGCTCCGACAGGGGATGTAGAGCAGTACTTC	CSVAPTGDVEQYF
TRBJ2-1	-	TRBV5-1	-	TGCGCCAGCAGCTTGTGGGAGTACAATGAGCAGTTCTTC	CASSLWEYNEQFF
TRBJ1-2	few	TRBV5-1	-	TGCGCCAGCAGCCCGGCCGGGTCGCCTTGGTCTGAGGATGGCTACACCTTC	CASSPAGSPWSEDGYTF
TRBJ2-6	-	TRBV11-2	-	TGTGCCAGCAGCTCCTCCAACGTCCTGACTTTC	CASSSSNVLTF
TRBJ2-7	-	TRBV7-2	-	TGTGCCAGCAGCACGGCCCCAACTAGTTCCTACGAGCAGTACTTC	CASSTAPTSSYEQYF
TRBJ2-7	few	TRBV29-1	TRBD1	TGCAGCGTTGCTGACAGGGGTGCCTCCTACGAGCAGTACTTC	CSVADRGASYEQYF
TRBJ2-7	-	TRBV19	-	TGTGCCAGTACGGCGGCCAGGGGCTACGAGCAGTACTTC	CASTAARGYEQYF
TRBJ1-2	-	TRBV29-1	TRBD1	TGCAGCTTAGAGAGAGGGACAGGGGGCTATGGCTACACCTTC	CSLERGTGGYGYTF
TRBJ2-5	-	TRBV7-2	TRBD1	TGTGCCAGCAGCTTGAAAACAGGGGGCGTCGGGGGGACCCAGTACTTC	CASSLKTGGVGGTQYF
TRBJ2-7	-	TRBV7-9	-	TGTGCCAGCAGCTTAGGGCCGTCCTACGAGCAGTACTTC	CASSLGPSYEQYF
TRBJ2-7	-	TRBV7-2	-	TGTGCCAGCAGCTTATCAGGAACCCACGAGCAGTACTTC	CASSLSGTHEQYF
TRBJ2-7	-	TRBV28	-	TGTGCCAGCAGTTTCCCTTCCTACGAGCAGTACTTC	CASSFPSYEQYF
TRBJ1-5	once	TRBV1	-	TGCACCAGCAGCCAAGATTGGGGGCATGGGCGGGCAATATCCCAGCATTTT	CTSSQDWGHGRAISQHF
TRBJ2-2	-	TRBV5-4	TRBD2	TGTGCCAGCAGCTTGGAGGGCGGGAGTCTGGCCGGGGAGCTGTTTTTT	CASSLEGGSLAGELFF
TRBJ2-5	-	TRBV7-9	TRBD2	TGTGCCAGCAGCCCAAGCGGGAGTGTATTGACGGAGACCCAGTACTTC	CASSPSGSVLTETQYF
TRBJ2-5	-	TRBV11-3	-	TGTGCCAGCAGCCCCTCAATACCGGCACTACAAGAGACCCAGTACTTC	CASSPSIPALQETQYF
TRBJ1-1	-	TRBV7-9	TRBD1	TGTGCCAGCAGCAAGACAGGGGGCCGGAACACTGAAGCTTTCTTT	CASSKTGGRNTEAFF